This T cell receptor (beta chain) was captured by sequencing in a study of shared clonotypes between healthy human individuals (dated by TCRdb to the early 2020s). Describing the broader study: Two women and a few men aged 18 to 49 years were included in the cohort. For each donor, CD4 naive and CD4 memory were each given three plates, CD8 naive was given two plates, and CD8 memory was given one plate. To estimate repertoire size and how much clonotypes are shared between individuals, the study performed deep sequencing of blood TCR repertoires from 4 to 6 healthy adults. To increase sequencing depth and limit assay-specific biases, different laboratories used diverse techniques to prepare libraries and sequence TCR repertoires. Leukapheresis yielded between about 0.85 and 10 billion PBMCs per donor.

A remark on this clone: This receptor's antigen is unknown. Qualities for individual bases were not recorded, and no much larger clone is one base off.

V is shortened by 1 base, J by 8 bases, and the region joining them spans 11 bases. The germline V gene encodes CDR1 KGHSH and CDR2 LQKENI. Taken from cysteine to phenylalanine, the CDR3 has 13 residues. This entry keeps only the CDR3 DNA: 39 bases, framed from base 1. Healthy HIV-negative adults with no recently reported acute infections or vaccinations were included as donors. All donors were Caucasian adults living in Nashville, Tennessee, USA. Magnetic negative selection was used to enrich CD4+ T cells, after which naive cells were positively selected on CD45RA and the negative fraction became the memory subset. Blood was collected by leukapheresis, and PBMCs were isolated by Ficoll-Histopaque density gradient centrifugation and then cryopreserved in liquid nitrogen vapor phase. Analytical flow cytometry was used to check the purity and quantity of each magnetically sorted T cell population. From each sorted fraction, genomic DNA was isolated and quantified by UV absorbance on a Nanodrop 2000c.

Results and caveats for the whole study, not just this receptor: The small number of donors limited the genetic and exposure-history diversity represented. Larger estimated clonotype richness was generally found for naive subsets than for memory subsets. Based on pairwise subsampling, the degree of clonotype sharing among donors was expected to be affected by sequencing depth. Only blood was sampled, and tissue TCR repertoires likely differ from those in blood. Incomplete sequencing was indicated by rarefaction of sorted-subset datasets, despite the large sequencing depth. Compared with non-shared clonotypes, clonotypes shared by all four sorted-subset donors had higher generation probabilities. Sharing across a few donors was observed for around 5% of naive CD4, 3% to 3.5% of naive CD8, roughly 2.3% of memory CD4, and about 0.38% of memory CD8 clonotypes.

Using the deep immunoSEQ assay, TCR CDR3 regions were amplified from genomic DNA by multiplex PCR. Genomic DNA extracted from each cell subset was distributed evenly over all wells of several immunoSEQ 96-well plates, and each plate served as one replicate. Each replicate PCR for sorted subsets received around 210 ng genomic DNA, equal to about 30,000 T cell genomes. Purified libraries were measured with a Qubit 3.0 fluorometer, size-checked on a Bioanalyzer 2100, and measured again with the KAPA Library Quantification kit. A separate single-read 150-cycle Illumina NextSeq 550 flow cell was used to sequence each immunoSEQ 96-well plate. Under the source paper's analysis protocol: Because the immunoSEQ output included only junctional sequences and no quality scores, the filtering could not be the same as the filtering used for full-length reads. Sequences were annotated with PyIR, a Python wrapper for IgBLAST v1.9, using IMGT germline references to assign V/J genes and CDR3. Reads were removed for weak V/J assignments (E-value above 1e-6), missing CDR3, stop codons, out-of-frame junctions, or ambiguous translated residues. A V3J clonotype was defined by an identical inferred V gene, J gene, and CDR3 amino acid sequence. Percentage overlap between repertoires was computed as shared unique clonotypes divided by the size of the smaller repertoire. Repertoire richness was assessed with RTK rarefaction, the Chao1 estimator, and Recon v2.1 estimates of unobserved clonotypes. Generation probabilities were computed with OLGA for all TCRbeta clonotypes obtained by the gDNA method from four donors. Entries here come from immuneACCESS through TCRdb and include only in-frame sequences with V and J called. Some clones fail to appear in such tables; in the studies checked, an unresolved V gene covers under half of the shortfall, and the cause of the remainder is unknown. Clone size and V and J calls were adopted from that table, with D and trimming inferred from the DNA. The sample table records over 1.4 million clones; around 97% of these occur just once. The top ten clonotypes cover roughly 1.2% of the sample.

The sequence came from a man younger than 40 in good health. The sample was naive CD4+ T cells sorted from blood. Read against the paper, the sample's cell subset or site label means: CD45RA+ positively selected. The chain is made from TRBV18 and TRBJ1-2; no D gene is confidently identified. The nucleotide sequence is given as TGTGCCAGCTCACCACTCCCCGCGGGAGGCTACACCTTC. Translated, it reads CASSPLPAGGYTF.